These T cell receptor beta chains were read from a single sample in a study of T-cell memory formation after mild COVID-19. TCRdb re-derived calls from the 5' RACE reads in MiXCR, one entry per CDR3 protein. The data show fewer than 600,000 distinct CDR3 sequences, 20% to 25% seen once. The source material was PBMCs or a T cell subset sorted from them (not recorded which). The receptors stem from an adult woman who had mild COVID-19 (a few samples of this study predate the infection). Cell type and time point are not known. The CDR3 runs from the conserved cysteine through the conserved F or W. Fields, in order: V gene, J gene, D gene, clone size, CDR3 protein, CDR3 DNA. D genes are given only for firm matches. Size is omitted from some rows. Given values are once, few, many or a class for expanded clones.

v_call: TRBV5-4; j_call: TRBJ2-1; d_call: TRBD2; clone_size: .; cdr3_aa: CASSSRASGDEQFF; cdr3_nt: TGTGCCAGCAGCTCGCGGGCTAGCGGGGATGAGCAGTTCTTC
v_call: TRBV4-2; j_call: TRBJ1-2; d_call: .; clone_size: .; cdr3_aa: CASSHPGQPYGYTF; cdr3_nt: TGTGCCAGCAGCCACCCTGGACAGCCCTATGGCTACACCTTC
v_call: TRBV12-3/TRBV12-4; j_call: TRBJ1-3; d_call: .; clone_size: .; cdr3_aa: CASSRDNGNTIYF; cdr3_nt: TGTGCCAGCAGCAGGGACAATGGAAACACCATATATTTT
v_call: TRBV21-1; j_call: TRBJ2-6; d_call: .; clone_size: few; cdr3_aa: CASSKDLGKRGPSGANVLTF; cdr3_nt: TGTGCCAGCAGCAAAGATCTGGGCAAAAGGGGGCCATCTGGGGCCAACGTCCTGACTTTC
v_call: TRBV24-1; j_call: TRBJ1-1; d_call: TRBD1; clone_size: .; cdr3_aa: CATSLGTGNTEAFF; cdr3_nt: TGTGCCACCAGCCTAGGGACAGGGAACACTGAAGCTTTCTTT
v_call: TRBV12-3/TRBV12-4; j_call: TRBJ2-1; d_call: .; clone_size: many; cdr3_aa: CASSLSRRTVYNEQFF; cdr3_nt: TGTGCCAGCAGTTTAAGTCGCAGGACGGTTTACAATGAGCAGTTCTTC
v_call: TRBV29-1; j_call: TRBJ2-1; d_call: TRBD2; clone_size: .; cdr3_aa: CSVREGLAGGRNEQFF; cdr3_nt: TGCAGCGTCAGGGAGGGGCTAGCGGGGGGGCGGAATGAGCAGTTCTTC
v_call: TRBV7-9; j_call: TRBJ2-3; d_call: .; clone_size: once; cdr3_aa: CASSPRPGTTDTQYF; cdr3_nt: TGTGCCAGCAGCCCCCGCCCCGGTACCACAGATACGCAGTATTTT
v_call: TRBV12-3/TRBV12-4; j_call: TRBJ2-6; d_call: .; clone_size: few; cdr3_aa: CASRGIHTGANVLTF; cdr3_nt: TGTGCCAGCAGAGGTATTCACACTGGGGCCAACGTCCTGACTTTC
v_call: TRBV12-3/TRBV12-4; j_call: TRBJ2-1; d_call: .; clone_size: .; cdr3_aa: CASSPRGFARTYNEQFF; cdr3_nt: TGTGCCAGCAGTCCCCGCGGTTTCGCCCGAACCTACAATGAGCAGTTCTTC
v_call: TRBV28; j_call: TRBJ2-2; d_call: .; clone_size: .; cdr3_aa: CASITATGELFF; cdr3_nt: TGTGCCAGTATAACGGCGACCGGGGAGCTGTTTTTT
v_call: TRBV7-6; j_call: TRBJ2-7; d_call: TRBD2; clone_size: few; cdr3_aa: CASSLIGGEYEQYF; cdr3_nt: TGTGCCAGCAGCTTGATCGGGGGGGAGTACGAGCAGTACTTC
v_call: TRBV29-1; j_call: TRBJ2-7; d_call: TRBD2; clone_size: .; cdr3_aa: CSVGLAGVYEQYF; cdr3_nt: TGCAGCGTCGGACTAGCGGGAGTCTACGAGCAGTACTTC
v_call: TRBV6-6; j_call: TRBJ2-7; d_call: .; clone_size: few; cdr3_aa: CASSYSQGTSYEQYF; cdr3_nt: TGTGCCAGCAGTTACTCTCAAGGGACCTCCTACGAGCAGTACTTC
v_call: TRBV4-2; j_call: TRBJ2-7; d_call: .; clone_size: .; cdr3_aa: CASSQWARYEQYF; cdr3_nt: TGTGCCAGCAGCCAGTGGGCCAGATACGAGCAGTACTTC
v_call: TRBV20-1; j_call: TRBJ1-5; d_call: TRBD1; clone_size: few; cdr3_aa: CSASGQVDQPQHF; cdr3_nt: TGCAGTGCTAGTGGACAGGTGGATCAGCCCCAGCATTTT
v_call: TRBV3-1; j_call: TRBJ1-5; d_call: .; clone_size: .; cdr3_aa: CASSQAGVIQPQHF; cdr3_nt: TGTGCCAGCAGCCAAGCCGGGGTCATTCAGCCCCAGCATTTT
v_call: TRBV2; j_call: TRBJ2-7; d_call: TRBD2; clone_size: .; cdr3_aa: CASRDRLAGDEQYF; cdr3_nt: TGTGCCAGCAGGGACCGACTAGCGGGGGATGAGCAGTACTTC
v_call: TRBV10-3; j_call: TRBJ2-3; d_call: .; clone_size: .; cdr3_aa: CAIRTGDSTDTQYF; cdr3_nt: TGTGCCATCAGAACGGGGGATTCCACAGATACGCAGTATTTT
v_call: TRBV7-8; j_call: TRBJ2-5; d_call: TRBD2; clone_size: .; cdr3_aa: CASSPRKRGGLETQYF; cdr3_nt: TGTGCCAGCAGCCCTCGGAAGCGGGGGGGCCTCGAGACCCAGTACTTC
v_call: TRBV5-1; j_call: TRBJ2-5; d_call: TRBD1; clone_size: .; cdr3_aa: CASSSGQGRQETQYF; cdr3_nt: TGCGCCAGCAGCTCCGGACAGGGAAGGCAAGAGACCCAGTACTTC
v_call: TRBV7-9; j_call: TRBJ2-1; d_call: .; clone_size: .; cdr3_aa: CASSLPQGIDQFF; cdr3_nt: TGTGCCAGCAGCTTACCGCAGGGGATAGACCAGTTCTTC
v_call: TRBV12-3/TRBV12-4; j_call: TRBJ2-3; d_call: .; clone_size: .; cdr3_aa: CASSLARVSTDTQYF; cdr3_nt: TGTGCCAGCAGTTTAGCCAGAGTCAGCACAGATACGCAGTATTTT
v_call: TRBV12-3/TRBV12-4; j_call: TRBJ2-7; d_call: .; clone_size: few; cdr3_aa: CASSLRHYEQYF; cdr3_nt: TGTGCCAGCAGTTTACGGCACTACGAGCAGTACTTC
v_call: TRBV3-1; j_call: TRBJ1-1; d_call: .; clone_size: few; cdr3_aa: CASSQDFGDMNTEAFF; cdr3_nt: TGTGCCAGCAGCCAAGATTTTGGGGACATGAACACTGAAGCTTTCTTT
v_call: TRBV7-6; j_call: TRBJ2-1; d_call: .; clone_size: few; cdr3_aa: CASSSSASGNEQFF; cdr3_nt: TGTGCCAGCAGCTCGTCCGCCTCGGGTAATGAGCAGTTCTTC
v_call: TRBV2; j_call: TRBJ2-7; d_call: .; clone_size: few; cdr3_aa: CASSVVRVYDQYF; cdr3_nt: TGTGCCAGCAGCGTTGTTAGGGTCTACGATCAGTACTTC
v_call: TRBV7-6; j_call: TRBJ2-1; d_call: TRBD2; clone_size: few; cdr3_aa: CASSSSGRYRNEQFF; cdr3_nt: TGTGCCAGCAGCTCTAGCGGGAGGTATCGTAATGAGCAGTTCTTC
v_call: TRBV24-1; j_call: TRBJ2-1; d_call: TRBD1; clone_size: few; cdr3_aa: CATSDTTRQGTLYNEQFF; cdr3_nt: TGTGCCACCAGTGATACAACCCGACAGGGGACCCTCTACAATGAGCAGTTCTTC
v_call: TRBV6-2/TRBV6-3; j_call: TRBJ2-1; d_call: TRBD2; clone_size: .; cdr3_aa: CASSRKAGSYNEQFF; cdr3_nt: TGTGCCAGCAGTCGAAAAGCGGGGTCCTACAATGAGCAGTTCTTC
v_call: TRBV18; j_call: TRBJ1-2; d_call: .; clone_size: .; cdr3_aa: CASSPPGNRDYGYTF; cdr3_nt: TGTGCCAGCTCACCACCAGGTAACAGAGACTATGGCTACACCTTC
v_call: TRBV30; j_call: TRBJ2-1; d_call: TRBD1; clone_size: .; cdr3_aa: CAWSIGQGPNEQFF; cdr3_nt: TGTGCCTGGAGCATAGGACAGGGCCCCAATGAGCAGTTCTTC
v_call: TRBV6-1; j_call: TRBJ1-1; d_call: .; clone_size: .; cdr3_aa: CASRIMGGNTEAFF; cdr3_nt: TGTGCCAGTAGGATAATGGGAGGGAACACTGAAGCTTTCTTT
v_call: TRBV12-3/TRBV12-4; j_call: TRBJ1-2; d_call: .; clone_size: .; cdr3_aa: CASSPRAKGYYGYTF; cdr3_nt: TGTGCCAGCAGTCCCCGGGCCAAGGGATACTATGGCTACACCTTC
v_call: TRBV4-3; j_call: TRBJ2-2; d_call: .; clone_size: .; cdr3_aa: CASSRDLPPTGELFF; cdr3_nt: TGCGCCAGCAGCCGGGACCTACCACCCACCGGGGAGCTGTTTTTT
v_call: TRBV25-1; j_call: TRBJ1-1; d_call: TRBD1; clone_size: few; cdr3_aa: CASSEWDRGWGPEAFF; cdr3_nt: TGTGCCAGCAGTGAATGGGACAGGGGTTGGGGCCCTGAAGCTTTCTTT
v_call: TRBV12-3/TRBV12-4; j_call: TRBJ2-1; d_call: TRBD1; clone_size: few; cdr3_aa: CASSSRGQGYGNEQFF; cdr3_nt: TGTGCCAGCAGTTCACGAGGACAGGGGTATGGGAATGAGCAGTTCTTC
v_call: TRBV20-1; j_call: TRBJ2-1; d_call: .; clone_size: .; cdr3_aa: CSASDRFYNEQFF; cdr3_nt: TGCAGTGCTAGCGACAGGTTCTACAATGAGCAGTTCTTC
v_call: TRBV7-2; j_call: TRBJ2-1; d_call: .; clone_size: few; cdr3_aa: CASSSAPSRLEEQFF; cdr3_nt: TGTGCCAGCAGCTCCGCTCCGTCACGTTTAGAGGAGCAGTTCTTC
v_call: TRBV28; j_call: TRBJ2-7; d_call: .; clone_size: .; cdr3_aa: CASSRAPSYEQYF; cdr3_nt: TGTGCCAGCAGCCGGGCTCCTAGCTACGAGCAGTACTTC
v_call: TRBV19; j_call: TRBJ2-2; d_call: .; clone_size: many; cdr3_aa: CASSWGRRSTGELFF; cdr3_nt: TGTGCCAGTAGTTGGGGGAGGAGGAGCACCGGGGAGCTGTTTTTT
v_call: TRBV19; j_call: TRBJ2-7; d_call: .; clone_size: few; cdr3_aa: CASSKRIDGPYEQYF; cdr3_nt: TGTGCCAGTAGTAAAAGGATCGACGGGCCCTACGAGCAGTACTTC
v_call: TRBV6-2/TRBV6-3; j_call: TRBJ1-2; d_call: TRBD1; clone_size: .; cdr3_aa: CATSDRPNYGYTF; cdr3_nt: TGTGCCACCTCGGACAGGCCTAACTATGGCTACACCTTC
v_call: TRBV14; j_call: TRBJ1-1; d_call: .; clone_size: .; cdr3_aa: CASSLLPGVAEAFF; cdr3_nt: TGTGCCAGCAGCCTCTTACCCGGGGTAGCTGAAGCTTTCTTT
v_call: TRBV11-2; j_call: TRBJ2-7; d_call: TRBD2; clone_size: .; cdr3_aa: CASSLAKLAGPPYEQYF; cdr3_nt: TGTGCCAGCAGCTTAGCGAAACTAGCGGGACCCCCCTACGAGCAGTACTTC
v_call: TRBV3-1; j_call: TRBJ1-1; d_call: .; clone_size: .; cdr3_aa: CASSQARDTEAFF; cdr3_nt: TGTGCCAGCAGCCAAGCGAGAGACACTGAAGCTTTCTTT
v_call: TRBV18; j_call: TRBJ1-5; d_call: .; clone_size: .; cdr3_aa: CASSPGGYSNQPQHF; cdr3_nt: TGTGCCAGCTCACCGGGGGGATATAGCAATCAGCCCCAGCATTTT
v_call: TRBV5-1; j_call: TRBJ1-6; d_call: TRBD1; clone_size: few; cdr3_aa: CASSPGTGDSPLHF; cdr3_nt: TGCGCCAGCAGCCCCGGGACAGGGGATTCACCCCTCCACTTT
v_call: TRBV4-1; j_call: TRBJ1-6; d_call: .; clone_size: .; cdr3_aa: CASSPPEAGDSPLHF; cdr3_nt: TGCGCCAGCAGCCCTCCGGAGGCGGGGGATTCACCCCTCCACTTT